This TCR beta chain derives from a study of T-cell reconstitution after alpha-beta-depleted transplantation in children. This clonotype was detected ten times or more. Its antigen is unknown. A library of TCRbeta sequences, prepared with unique molecular identifiers, was generated. MiXCR was run by TCRdb on the PCR reads, yielding one entry per CDR3 protein. The data hold hundreds of thousands of distinct CDR3 sequences, with around 9.9% observed a single time. General study findings and limits: Surviving thymic progenitors and recipient T cells were the source of high TCRbeta diversity at day 60 in some patients. About two months after transplant, alpha-beta T cells reportedly came from several hundred expanded graft clones. T-cell numbers and diversity one year post-transplant derived largely from freshly generated T cells.

The CDR3 sequence is 12 residues long. Trimming took 6 bases from V and 3 from J, leaving 10 bases between them. Germline CDR1 reads GTSNPN; CDR2 reads SVGIG (reference sequence). The gene calls are TRBV30 and TRBJ2-3; no reliable D call. The sequence was obtained from a child under three years old with acute myeloid leukemia, due to receive a stem cell transplant. Here the sequenced sample was PBMCs, taken before TCRalphabeta/CD19-depleted stem cell transplant. CDR3 DNA sequence: TGTGCCTGCAACCTAGTTACAGATACGCAGTATTTT. Amino acids: CACNLVTDTQYF.